This T cell receptor beta chain was sequenced during a study of vaccination effects on CD4 cells after COVID-19 (dated by TCRdb to between 2022 and 2023). Study-level background: The ViraFEST assay stimulated PBMC with viral peptide pools and then used TCR sequencing to identify antigen-specific CD4+ T cell clonotypes by expansion. Two doses of either the BNT162b2 or the mRNA-1273 mRNA SARS-CoV-2 vaccine were administered to participants. Each well held around 2 million PBMC cultured in IMDM containing approximately 5% human AB serum, 10 IU/ml IL-2 and gentamicin, along with roughly 10 ug/ml peptides. In both COVID-19 convalescent patients and infection-naive vaccine recipients, the study compared SARS-CoV-2 spike-specific CD4+ TCR repertoires from before mRNA vaccination with those from after it. The full study included some 10 COVID-19 convalescent patients and several SARS-CoV-2-naive healthy vaccine recipients. Cultures from other donors in the study were sequenced with the Oncomine TCR Beta short-read assay on an Illumina iSeq 100. Study-wide conclusions, independent of this receptor: Clones induced by infection and clones induced by vaccination both contracted markedly at late timepoints after vaccination, which fits with T cell responses waning over time. Only a small number of convalescent patients were included, and no early post-infection timepoints were available, which limited the study. In healthy vaccine recipients, vaccine-induced clones were almost all SARS-CoV-2 mono-reactive, with only 1 of 255 cross-reactive with common cold coronaviruses.

After around 10 days of culture, CD4+ T cells were isolated with the EasySep CD4+ T cell isolation kit. Negative nucleocapsid antibody results before and after vaccination confirmed that the healthy vaccine recipients had no prior SARS-CoV-2 infection. On days 3 and 7, half of the culture medium was replaced with fresh IL-2-containing medium. Each peptide stimulation condition was cultured in triplicate wells unless otherwise noted. PBMC were separated from whole blood using Ficoll-Paque Plus gradient centrifugation and were then either cryopreserved at -140C or used fresh. The QIAamp micro DNA kit was used to extract genomic DNA from the cultured CD4+ T cells. V is pruned by 2 bases and J by 2 bases, leaving 1 base of the junction without a gene match. CDR1 SGHTA and CDR2 FQGTGA are derived from the germline V gene. From the cysteine up to the phenylalanine, the CDR3 has a length of 15 residues. Only the CDR3 portion is preserved as DNA: 45 bases, with reading frame beginning at the first base.

In regard to this clone: Its antigen is currently not known. No base quality values were provided; no much bigger clone lies one nucleotide off.

The library was generated by the immunoSEQ multiplex PCR assay. DNA from the cultured, isolated CD4+ T cells was subjected to TCR beta CDR3 sequencing. In the authors' own workflow: Non-productive TCR sequences were discarded, and reads were trimmed to the CDR3 region, with only CDR3s of 7 or more amino acids retained. The MANAFEST web app was used to pick out antigen-specific clonotypes by comparing their expansion in peptide wells with that in reference cultures. Positive clones required FDR<0.05 expansion versus reference and all other wells, odds ratio above 5, and frequency above 0.1% in two replicate wells. A clonotype was called cross-reactive if it was significantly expanded both in SARS-CoV-2 spike wells and in at least one common cold coronavirus spike condition. CDR3 similarity was assessed by Levenshtein distance using the stringdist R package, and unrooted trees were constructed with ape in R 3.6.1. Sourced from immuneACCESS, this table was stored by TCRdb with only in-frame sequences that have V and J called. A share of the clones is absent; for the studies checked, an unresolved V gene accounts for under half, and the remainder has no known explanation. D and trimming were read from the DNA, whereas the V and J calls and clone size are those reported in that table. In all, the sample holds approximately 58,000 clones, and 65% to 80% of those were seen once. Less than 4% of the sample goes to the ten largest clones.

The chain is assembled from TRBV7-3 and TRBJ2-2, and 8 bases in between align with TRBD1. The TCR sequence derives from a human donor who received a COVID-19 vaccine. Specimen: CD4+ T cells from PBMCs cultured without peptide, collected before COVID-19 vaccination. The sequenced DNA is TGTGCCAGCAGCTTAGGACAGGGTAACACCGGGGAGCTGTTTTTT. Translated, it reads CASSLGQGNTGELFF.